This is a list of T cell receptor beta chains from one sample in a study of T cell responses to AZD1222 COVID-19 vaccine. The data were produced by immunoSEQ multiplex PCR, yet TCRdb's version contains in-frame clones alone and is incomplete. Of more than 70,000 clones listed, just over 90% are singletons. The material was peripheral blood, obtained 28 days after the second AZD1222 dose. The receptors stem from an adult who received the AZD1222 COVID-19 vaccine. CDR3s include the opening cysteine and the closing phenylalanine or tryptophan. D genes are given only for firm matches. Clone size is stated in some rows and not others, as once, few, many or a class when expanded.

cdr3_nt cdr3_aa j_call v_call clone_size d_call
TGTGCCAGCAGCTTATATAGCGCAGGGACTTTGAGCACTGAAGCTTTCTTT CASSLYSAGTLSTEAFF TRBJ1-1 TRBV7-8 once -
TGTGCCAGCAGCTTATCGAGCGAGCAGTACTTC CASSLSSEQYF TRBJ2-7 TRBV7-8 - -
TGTGCCAGCAGCCTCCTGGCAGGGGATCCAGGTGGGCCCCAGCATTTT CASSLLAGDPGGPQHF TRBJ1-5 TRBV7-2 once -
TGTGCCAGCAGCTTATCCCCAGGGACCTTCCTCGAGCAGTACTTC CASSLSPGTFLEQYF TRBJ2-7 TRBV7-9 - -
TGTGCCATCAGTGGGGACGGGGCGTTTGGTATCGGCTACACCTTC CAISGDGAFGIGYTF TRBJ1-2 TRBV10-3 once -
TGTGCCAGCAGAAGCACATACTACGAGCAGTACTTC CASRSTYYEQYF TRBJ2-7 TRBV6-5 - -
TGTGCCAGCAGTAGGACAGGGGGCATCGCTGAAGCTTTCTTT CASSRTGGIAEAFF TRBJ1-1 TRBV6-5 - TRBD1
TGTGCCAGCAGGTCTAACGGGGCCAACGTCCTGACTTTC CASRSNGANVLTF TRBJ2-6 TRBV2 - -
TGTGCCAGCAGCGTAGGCAGGGCTGGAAACACCATATATTTT CASSVGRAGNTIYF TRBJ1-3 TRBV9 - -
TGCGCCAGCAGCCCGGGACAGGGGACAGATACGCAGTATTTT CASSPGQGTDTQYF TRBJ2-3 TRBV5-1 once TRBD1
TGTGCCAGCAGCGCCGGGACAGGGGCCTACGAGCAGTACTTC CASSAGTGAYEQYF TRBJ2-7 TRBV13 - TRBD1
TGTGCCAGCAGCCCGGATGGGGGATTTGGGGGGTACGAGCAGTACTTC CASSPDGGFGGYEQYF TRBJ2-7 TRBV5-4 - -